The 28 T cell receptor beta chains given below trace back to one sample, sequenced in a study of blood T cell repertoires in COVID-19. Sequencing was performed with immunoSEQ multiplex PCR; in TCRdb, only in-frame clones are kept and a portion is missing. This sample carries more than 200,000 clones, less than 90% of them seen once, and the ten largest clones take 1.5% to 2%. Sample: peripheral blood. These TCRs come from a man between 65 and 85 years old with acute or convalescent COVID-19.

This clone has only one observation. The V call is TRBV19, the J call TRBJ2-1; D not resolved. The CDR3 extends over 13 amino acids. Germline CDR1 LNHDA, CDR2 SQIVND (reference sequence). With 3 bases removed from V and 6 bases from J, the gap between germline ends came to 9 bases. CDR3 in amino acids: CASSIMAANEQFF. The CDR3, as DNA: TGTGCCAGTAGTATCATGGCTGCCAATGAGCAGTTCTTC.

This clone was detected only once. The chain employs TRBV24-1 and TRBJ1-1; no definite D call. The CDR3 extends over 13 amino acids. V was shortened by 5 bases and J by 4 bases, with 10 bases between the two germline ends. Looked up from germline, CDR1 is KGHDR and CDR2 is SFDVKD. CDR3 DNA sequence: TGTGCCACCAGTGCCGCGGGTGCCACTGAAGCTTTCTTT. Translated: CATSAAGATEAFF.

The table lists this clone with a count of one. The rearrangement uses TRBV18 and TRBJ2-2, with TRBD2 as a possible D gene (6 bases). V was cut by 3 bases and J by 4 bases, with 15 bases left in between. The CDR3 sequence is 16 residues long. CDR1 is KGHSH and CDR2 is LQKENI in the germline V gene. The CDR3 DNA reads as TGTGCCAGCTCACCCCCGAGGGTCGGGGGCACCGGGGAGCTGTTTTTT. It is translated as CASSPPRVGGTGELFF.

V usage is TRBV18 and J usage is TRBJ2-6; weak D call: TRBD2 (5 bases). This CDR3 is 16 amino acids long. CDR1 KGHSH and CDR2 LQKENI come from the germline V gene. Between the trimmed V and J ends, which lost 3 bases and 4 bases, there was a span of 13 bases. The DNA for the CDR3 is TGTGCCAGCTCACCGAGGGTGACTTCGGGGGCCAACGTCCTGACTTTC. Translated: CASSPRVTSGANVLTF.

The chain couples TRBV7-7 to TRBJ1-3, with 7 bases lining up with TRBD1. This CDR3 region has 16 residues. With V trimmed by 5 bases and J by 2 bases, 9 bases remained unmatched. Germline V gene sequence: CDR1 SSHAT, CDR2 FNYEAQ (reference sequence). CDR3 loop: CASSPGGTVTGNTIYF. The DNA for the CDR3 is TGTGCCAGCAGCCCAGGAGGGACAGTCACTGGAAACACCATATATTTT.

This rearrangement joins TRBV5-1 to TRBJ2-7; possibly TRBD1 for D (5 bases). CDR1 is SGHRS and CDR2 is YFSETQ in the germline V gene. The CDR3 extends over 12 amino acids. V gave up 4 bases and J gave up 4 bases, with 9 bases separating them. This CDR3 is CASSPGQYEQYF. The CDR3 coding sequence is TGCGCCAGCAGCCCAGGACAATACGAGCAGTACTTC.

The genes are TRBV11-2 and TRBJ1-4, with a weak D call TRBD1 (5 bases). The V end lost 4 bases, the J end lost 7 bases, and 16 bases lay between the germline ends. This CDR3 is 15 amino acids long. Per germline, CDR1 SGHAT and CDR2 FQNNGV. CDR3 sequence: CASSSDTGRSEKLFF. For the CDR3, the DNA is TGTGCCAGCAGCTCTGATACAGGCCGGAGTGAAAAACTGTTTTTT.

The CDR3 is CASSFGGGSNEQFF. The CDR3 DNA reads TGTGCCAGCAGCTTTGGTGGGGGGAGCAATGAGCAGTTCTTC. The genes are TRBV7-9 and TRBJ2-1, with D maybe TRBD2 (6 bases). V was shortened by 3 bases and J by 6 bases, with 12 bases between the two germline ends. CDR1 and CDR2 from the germline V gene are SEHNR and FQNEAQ (reference sequence). The CDR3 runs to 14 residues.

This clone has only one observation. V is TRBV5-6 and J is TRBJ1-2; TRBD1 matches at 7 bases. J gave up 6 bases and V 2 bases, and 4 bases lay outside the gene matches. Germline V lookup: CDR1 SGHDT, CDR2 YYEEEE. The CDR3 is made up of 13 amino acids. Written as DNA, the CDR3 is TGTGCCAGCAGCTTTACAGGGGCTGATGGCTACACCTTC. Its translation is CASSFTGADGYTF.

The chain uses TRBV25-1 and TRBJ2-1; D gene uncertain. The germline CDR1 and CDR2 sequences are MGHDK and SYGVNS. The CDR3 extends over 16 amino acids. V was trimmed by 2 bases and J by 0 bases, leaving 11 bases between them. The CDR3 region has the DNA TGTGCCAGCAGTGAAACCGGGTCTAGCTCCTACAATGAGCAGTTCTTC. It encodes CASSETGSSSYNEQFF.

V usage is TRBV5-1 and J usage is TRBJ1-2; a weak D match, TRBD1 (6 bases). V was pared by 2 bases and J by 8 bases, with 22 bases between. The CDR3 contains 16 residues. Germline lookup yields CDR1 SGHRS and CDR2 YFSETQ. The CDR3 here is CASSLSPLTGMRGYTF. DNA of the CDR3: TGCGCCAGCAGCTTATCCCCTCTTACAGGGATGCGAGGCTACACCTTC.

This rearrangement joins TRBV27 to TRBJ1-6, with D perhaps matching TRBD1 (6 bases). Germline assignment: CDR1 MNHEY and CDR2 SMNVEV (reference sequence). Trimming shortened V by 5 bases and J by 2 bases, and 10 bases separated the two germline ends. The CDR3 length is 15 residues. CDR3 in DNA: TGTGCCAGCAGTAAGGGGGTGACCTATAATTCACCCCTCCACTTT. Translated: CASSKGVTYNSPLHF.

The gene calls are TRBV7-9 and TRBJ1-5; tentative D call: TRBD1 (6 bases). The CDR3 totals 14 residues. The germline gives CDR1 SEHNR, CDR2 FQNEAQ (reference sequence). V dropped 2 bases and J dropped 9 bases, with 14 bases sitting between them. The CDR3 loop reads CASSLSGGGTPQHF. CDR3 nucleotides: TGTGCCAGCAGCTTATCGGGAGGGGGGACGCCCCAGCATTTT. The full variable domain, in which reference TRBV7-9 and TRBJ1-5 provide the parts outside the CDR3, is DTGVSQNPRHKITKRGQNVTFRCDPISEHNRLYWYRQTLGQGPEFLTYFQNEAQLEKSRLLSDRFSAERPKGSFSTLEIQRTEQGDSAMYLCASSLSGGGTPQHFGDGTRLSIL.

This clone was observed a handful of times. The chain carries TRBV5-4 and TRBJ1-6, with D uncertain. V lost 4 bases, J lost 5 bases, and 10 bases lay in between. The CDR3 loop spans 14 amino acids. Germline assignment: CDR1 SGHNT and CDR2 YYREEE (reference sequence). CDR3 nucleotide sequence: TGTGCCAGCAGCCTCGAGCCCGATAATTCACCCCTCCACTTT. It translates to CASSLEPDNSPLHF.

This chain uses TRBV24-1 with TRBJ1-1, with D possibly matching TRBD1 (5 bases). Germline CDR1 KGHDR, CDR2 SFDVKD. CDR3 length equals 11 residues. V was pared by 3 bases and J by 10 bases, with 8 bases between. CDR3 sequence: CATSDQGGAFF. The CDR3, as DNA: TGTGCCACCAGTGATCAGGGAGGAGCTTTCTTT.

In its sample, this clone was seen once. This chain connects TRBV6-1 to TRBJ1-2, with 7 bases lining up with TRBD1. The CDR3 has 15 residues. V trimming: 6 bases; J trimming: 5 bases; junction bases outside the gene matches: 12. Germline loops: CDR1 MNHNS, CDR2 SASEGT. CDR3 coding DNA: TGTGCCAGCAGATTAACGCCGGGACAGACTTATGGCTACACCTTC. This encodes CASRLTPGQTYGYTF.

The chain employs TRBV6-5 and TRBJ1-5; no clear D. The CDR3 loop spans 14 amino acids. CDR1 and CDR2 (germline): MNHEY, SVGAGI. Trimming cost V 6 bases and J 0 bases, with 9 bases left between them. The CDR3 DNA reads as TGTGCCAGCAGAGAGGGTTATAGCAATCAGCCCCAGCATTTT. Amino acid sequence: CASREGYSNQPQHF.

The table lists this clone with a count of one. The CDR3 DNA reads TGTGCCAGTAGTCCCCGACAGGGAAACTCTGGAAACACCATATATTTT. Protein: CASSPRQGNSGNTIYF. The chain links TRBV19 to TRBJ1-3; 7 nucleotides match TRBD1. Looked up from germline, CDR1 is LNHDA and CDR2 is SQIVND (reference sequence). The CDR3 sequence is 16 residues long. The V and J ends lost 5 bases and 0 bases, in that order; junction bases with no gene match: 7.

The chain employs TRBV18 and TRBJ1-3, with D possibly TRBD1 on 6 matching bases. The CDR3 length is 16 residues. The V gene's germline CDR1 is KGHSH and CDR2 LQKENI. The germline V and J ends were trimmed by 0 bases and 1 base, with 10 bases remaining between them. The CDR3 is CASSPPSGASGNTIYF. The CDR3 region has the DNA TGTGCCAGCTCACCACCGTCAGGGGCTTCTGGAAACACCATATATTTT.

The V call is TRBV15, the J call TRBJ1-2; D is possibly TRBD1 (5 bases). V was shortened by 3 bases and J by 1 base, with 18 bases between the two germline ends. The CDR3 has 17 residues. The germline V gene has CDR1 LNHNV and CDR2 YYDKDF (reference sequence). The CDR3 loop reads CATSSAGGSGGNYGYTF. The DNA for the CDR3 is TGTGCCACCAGCAGCGCCGGTGGCAGCGGGGGTAACTATGGCTACACCTTC.

The rearrangement uses TRBV7-9 and TRBJ1-1, with a possible D match to TRBD1 (5 bases). The length of the CDR3 is 13 residues. V lost 2 bases to trimming and J lost 7 bases, with 11 bases between them. Germline V gives CDR1 SEHNR, CDR2 FQNEAQ (reference sequence). CDR3 amino acids: CASSLSDRFEAFF. CDR3 DNA: TGTGCCAGCAGCTTATCCGACAGATTTGAAGCTTTCTTT.

This chain links TRBV5-1 with TRBJ2-7; 10 bases agree with TRBD1. Germline loops: CDR1 SGHRS, CDR2 YFSETQ. CDR3 size: 14 residues. V lost 4 bases and J lost 3; bases outside the gene matches: 4. CDR3 sequence: CASSPRTGGYEQYF. The CDR3 coding sequence is TGCGCCAGCAGCCCCCGGACAGGGGGCTACGAGCAGTACTTC.

The rearrangement joins TRBV3-1 (or the pseudogene TRBV3-2) to TRBJ2-7; 8 bases map to TRBD2. This CDR3 has 17 residues. Germline CDR1 is LGHDT and CDR2 is YNNKEL (reference sequence). V lost 1 base, J lost 3 bases, and 11 bases stayed unmatched. The CDR3 is CASSQGGSSGRLYEQYF. CDR3 DNA sequence: TGTGCCAGCAGCCAAGGGGGATCTAGCGGGCGACTCTACGAGCAGTACTTC.

V and J are TRBV5-5 and TRBJ1-2, with D perhaps TRBD1 (5 bases). Germline values: CDR1 SGHKS, CDR2 YYEKEE (reference sequence). The CDR3 spans 13 residues. Trimming removed 5 bases from V and 3 bases from J, with 11 bases in between. The CDR3 DNA reads TGTGCCAGCAGTCTAGGGGCGGACTATGGCTACACCTTC. This sequence encodes CASSLGADYGYTF.

The V call is TRBV30, the J call TRBJ1-5, with D possibly matching TRBD1 (5 bases). Germline assignment: CDR1 GTSNPN and CDR2 SVGIG (reference sequence). Trimming cost V 2 bases and J 4 bases, with 9 bases left between them. This CDR3 is built from 13 residues. CDR3 nucleotides: TGTGCCTGGAGTCGGCAGGGAAATCAGCCCCAGCATTTT. As protein: CAWSRQGNQPQHF. Using reference TRBV30 and TRBJ1-5 for the parts outside the CDR3, the full variable domain is SQTIHQWPATLVQPVGSPLSLECTVEGTSNPNLYWYRQAAGRGLQLLFYSVGIGQISSEVPQNLSASRPQDRQFILSSKKLLLSDSGFYLCAWSRQGNQPQHFGDGTRLSIL.

This chain connects TRBV5-1 to TRBJ2-5; 11 bases align to TRBD2. This CDR3 comprises 16 residues. Germline trimming cut 4 bases from V and 5 bases from J; bases unmatched to any gene: 10. Germline V gene lookup returns CDR1 SGHRS and CDR2 YFSETQ. For the CDR3, the DNA is TGCGCCAGCAGCGCTACTAGCGGGGGAGGACGGGAGACCCAGTACTTC. This codes for CASSATSGGGRETQYF.

The chain carries TRBV2 and TRBJ1-1; 10 bases are shared with TRBD1. The CDR3 has 13 residues. J was trimmed by 1 base and V by 8 bases; bases with no gene match: 1. Germline values: CDR1 SNHLY, CDR2 FYNNEI. In DNA, the CDR3 is TGTGCCAGCGGGACAGGGGCGAACACTGAAGCTTTCTTT. Translation gives CASGTGANTEAFF.

CDR3 in amino acids: CSVKEGGELFF. For the CDR3, the DNA is TGCAGCGTTAAGGAGGGTGGGGAGCTGTTTTTT. The rearrangement links TRBV29-1 to TRBJ2-2; D is perhaps TRBD2 (6 bases). The V end was cut by 5 bases, the J end by 8 bases, with 9 bases between. The CDR3 consists of 11 residues. Germline CDR1 SQVTM, CDR2 ANQGSEA.